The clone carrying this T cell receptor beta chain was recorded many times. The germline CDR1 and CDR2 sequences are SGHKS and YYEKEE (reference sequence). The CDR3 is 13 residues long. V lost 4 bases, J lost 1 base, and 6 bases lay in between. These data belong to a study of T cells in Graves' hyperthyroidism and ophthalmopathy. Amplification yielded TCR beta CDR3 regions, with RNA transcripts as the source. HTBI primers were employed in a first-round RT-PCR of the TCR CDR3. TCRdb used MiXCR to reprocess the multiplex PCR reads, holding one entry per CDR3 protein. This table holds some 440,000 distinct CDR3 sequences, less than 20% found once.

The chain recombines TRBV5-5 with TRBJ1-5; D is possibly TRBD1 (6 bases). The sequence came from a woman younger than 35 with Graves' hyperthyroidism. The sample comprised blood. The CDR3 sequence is CASSRGSNQPQHF. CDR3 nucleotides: TGTGCCAGCAGCAGGGGGAGCAATCAGCCCCAGCATTTT. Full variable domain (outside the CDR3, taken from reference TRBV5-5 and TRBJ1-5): DAGVTQSPTHLIKTRGQQVTLRCSPISGHKSVSWYQQVLGQGPQFIFQYYEKEERGRGNFPDRFSARQFPNYSSELNVNALLLGDSALYLCASSRGSNQPQHFGDGTRLSIL.